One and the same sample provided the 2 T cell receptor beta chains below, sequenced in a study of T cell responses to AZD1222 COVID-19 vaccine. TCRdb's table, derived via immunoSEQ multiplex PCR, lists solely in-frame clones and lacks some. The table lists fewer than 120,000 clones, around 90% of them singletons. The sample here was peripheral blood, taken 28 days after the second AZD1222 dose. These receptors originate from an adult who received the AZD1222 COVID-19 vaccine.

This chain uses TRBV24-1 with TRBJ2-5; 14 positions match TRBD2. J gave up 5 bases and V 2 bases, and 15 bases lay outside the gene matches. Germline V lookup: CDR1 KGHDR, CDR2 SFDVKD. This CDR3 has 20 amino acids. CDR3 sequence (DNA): TGTGCCACCAGTGATTGCTGGGGACTAGCGGGGGACCCAGAGTCTGAGACCCAGTACTTC. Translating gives CATSDCWGLAGDPESETQYF.

CDR3 in DNA: TGTGCCAGCAGCGTAGGAGGGGATTTCACTGAAGCTTTCTTT. It translates to CASSVGGDFTEAFF. The rearrangement joins TRBV9 to TRBJ1-1; tentative D call: TRBD1 (5 bases). This CDR3 has 14 amino acids. The germline CDR1 and CDR2 sequences are SGDLS and YYNGEE. With 0 bases removed from V and 4 bases from J, the gap between germline ends came to 10 bases.